Listed below are T cell receptor beta chains from one sample, sequenced in a study of monozygotic twins with inflammatory bowel disease. Reanalyzing the 5' RACE reads, TCRdb keeps one entry per CDR3 protein, without DNA. Across some 400,000 distinct CDR3 sequences, the top ten clones capture roughly 2.2% of the sample. Specimen: blood. These receptors all come from a human donor with ulcerative colitis or Crohn's disease, or a healthy co-twin of an affected twin (not recorded which). Each CDR3 is given with its conserved first and last residue.

TRBJ2-2	TRBV5-4	CASSAGGVDRAGGELFF
TRBJ1-1	TRBV2	CASSSQRERRNTEAFF
TRBJ1-3	TRBV5-5	CASSLSSGRTDTIYF
TRBJ2-5	TRBV12-3/TRBV12-4	CASSLDGGAGTQYF
TRBJ2-1	TRBV20-1	CSASETSGRVYGQFF
TRBJ1-5	TRBV29-1	CSAGRGLDQPQHF
TRBJ2-2	TRBV7-2	CASRPGWTGELFF
TRBJ1-1	TRBV9	CASSIEVRGTEAFF
TRBJ1-1	TRBV7-3	CASSLTGNSVEAFF
TRBJ2-1	TRBV5-1	CASSSTDRGLNEQFF
TRBJ1-1	TRBV12-3/TRBV12-4	CASREGFMNTEAFF
TRBJ1-5	TRBV10-3	CAISGSADQPQHF
TRBJ2-1	TRBV20-1	CSVSGRTTAYNEQFF
TRBJ2-6	TRBV12-3/TRBV12-4	CASSLEAGSSGANVLTF
TRBJ1-2	TRBV20-1	CSAREKDPSLTF
TRBJ2-5	TRBV6-5	CASTHGETQYF
TRBJ2-1	TRBV6-2/TRBV6-3	CASSSWETPHNEQFF
TRBJ2-7	TRBV2	CASISPDRSVLYEQYF
TRBJ1-1	TRBV3-1	CASSFQGGQSRAFF
TRBJ2-2	TRBV7-2	CASSLVSGGFTGELFF
TRBJ2-7	TRBV27	CASSPWGDPYEQYF
TRBJ1-3	TRBV5-5	CASSAGGSSGNTIYF
TRBJ2-7	TRBV2	CASMEDRGPYEQYF
TRBJ2-5	TRBV6-2/TRBV6-3	CASWGRGPGETQYF
TRBJ1-1	TRBV7-9	CASSPPSISEAFF
TRBJ2-1	TRBV29-1	CSVGLAGGNEQFF
TRBJ2-1	TRBV9	CASSVPGLAGKDEQFF
TRBJ1-5	TRBV4-2	CASSQDQTGTTLDSGNQPQHF
TRBJ2-5	TRBV20-1	CSAIPGAAERETQYF
TRBJ2-3	TRBV4-3	CASSQGHLTDTQYF
TRBJ1-2	TRBV19	CASRTGFGYTF
TRBJ1-1	TRBV10-3	CAISGGPITEAFF
TRBJ1-1	TRBV20-1	CSARRGDTEAFF
TRBJ2-7	TRBV20-1	CSARRPYTGSYEQYF
TRBJ2-1	TRBV29-1	CSVGGEGSYNEQFF
TRBJ2-3	TRBV25-1	CASSARDSKGVTDTQYF
TRBJ1-1	TRBV4-2	CASSPLGQEAFF